This entry lists 8 T cell receptor beta chains sequenced from one sample in a study of blood T cell repertoires in COVID-19. Libraries were prepared by immunoSEQ multiplex PCR; TCRdb keeps only in-frame clonotypes and omits some of them. The table includes approximately 300,000 clones, 80% to 90% detected once. The sequenced material came from PBMCs or T cells enriched from blood (not recorded which). These receptors were collected from a man younger than 40 who had recovered from COVID-19.

The chain recombines TRBV5-4 with TRBJ2-2, with 8 nucleotides matching TRBD2. The CDR3 has 16 residues. The J segment lost 1 base and the V segment lost 6 bases, leaving 8 bases of the junction unmatched. CDR1 SGHNT and CDR2 YYREEE come from the germline V gene (reference sequence). CDR3 amino acids: CASTPDGRGNTGELFF. In DNA, the CDR3 is TGTGCCAGCACACCTGACGGGAGGGGGAACACCGGGGAGCTGTTTTTT.

The chain links TRBV7-8 to TRBJ2-6; TRBD1 matches 7 bases. CDR1 and CDR2 from the germline V gene are SGHVS and FQNEAQ. There are 17 residues in the CDR3. The V and J ends lost 1 base and 0 bases, in that order; junction bases with no gene match: 3. CDR3 nucleotides: TGTGCCAGCAGCTTAGTAGGGGGCGACTCTGGGGCCAACGTCCTGACTTTC. Translating gives CASSLVGGDSGANVLTF.

The V and J genes are TRBV29-1 and TRBJ1-2, with no clear D. V lost 0 bases to trimming and J lost 0 bases, with 11 bases between them. CDR3 length: 15 residues. Looked up from germline, CDR1 is SQVTM and CDR2 is ANQGSEA. The CDR3: CSVEDWADTNYGYTF. CDR3 DNA: TGCAGCGTTGAAGATTGGGCCGACACTAACTATGGCTACACCTTC. Full variable domain (missing parts from reference TRBV29-1 and TRBJ1-2): SAVISQKPSRDICQRGTSLTIQCQVDSQVTMMFWYRQQPGQSLTLIATANQGSEATYESGFVIDKFPISRPNLTFSTLTVSNMSPEDSSIYLCSVEDWADTNYGYTFGSGTRLTVV.

This clone was detected only once. This chain links TRBV19 with TRBJ1-5; 10 bases agree with TRBD1. The length of the CDR3 is 17 residues. Per germline, CDR1 LNHDA and CDR2 SQIVND (reference sequence). V trimming: 3 bases; J trimming: 6 bases; junction bases outside the gene matches: 11. In nucleotides, the CDR3 is TGTGCCAGTAGTATCGAAGCCGGGACAGGGGCTACTCAGCCCCAGCATTTT. Its protein is CASSIEAGTGATQPQHF.

The chain employs TRBV27 and TRBJ1-2, with D possibly being TRBD1 (6 bases). V shed 5 bases and J shed 2 bases, with 15 bases lying between them. This CDR3 is built from 15 residues. Germline assignment: CDR1 MNHEY and CDR2 SMNVEV (reference sequence). As DNA, the CDR3 is TGTGCCAGCAGTAATCTACAGGGACCCAACTATGGCTACACCTTC. Its protein product is CASSNLQGPNYGYTF.

The rearrangement joins TRBV27 to TRBJ1-5; TRBD1 aligns across 9 bases. This CDR3 region has 15 residues. With V trimmed by 5 bases and J by 4 bases, 6 bases remained unmatched. Germline V gives CDR1 MNHEY, CDR2 SMNVEV (reference sequence). The CDR3 protein is CASSAGTGSNQPQHF. The DNA for the CDR3 is TGTGCCAGCAGTGCCGGGACAGGGAGTAATCAGCCCCAGCATTTT.

This rearrangement joins TRBV30 to TRBJ1-1; tentatively, D is TRBD1 (5 bases). CDR1 and CDR2 (germline): GTSNPN, SVGIG (reference sequence). The CDR3 is made up of 15 amino acids. Between the trimmed V and J ends, which lost 1 base and 4 bases, there was a span of 16 bases. CDR3 sequence: CAWSDRQPGGTEAFF. CDR3 DNA: TGTGCCTGGAGTGACAGGCAGCCGGGTGGCACTGAAGCTTTCTTT.

The J gene is TRBJ2-4, the V gene TRBV5-1; 7 positions agree with TRBD2. The trim removed 3 bases at V and 3 bases at J, leaving 9 bases unmatched. The CDR3 runs to 16 residues. Germline lookup yields CDR1 SGHRS and CDR2 YFSETQ. This CDR3 reads CASSWEGSGGKNIQYF. Written as DNA, the CDR3 is TGCGCCAGCAGCTGGGAGGGCTCCGGGGGCAAAAACATTCAGTACTTC. The whole variable domain, remainder taken from reference TRBV5-1 and TRBJ2-4, is KAGVTQTPRYLIKTRGQQVTLSCSPISGHRSVSWYQQTPGQGLQFLFEYFSETQRNKGNFPGRFSGRQFSNSRSEMNVSTLELGDSALYLCASSWEGSGGKNIQYFGAGTRLSVL.